This T cell receptor beta chain was sequenced during a study of beta chain features in type 1 diabetes. For the study at large: Age, gender, cell numbers and subset yield matched between patients and controls.

Comments on this clone: The antigen remains unidentified.

Sequenced material consisted of expressed TCRB transcripts (all of the isolated RNA was reverse transcribed). This table comes from immunoSEQ multiplex PCR, and its TCRdb copy is limited to in-frame clones, with some not included. Of 130,000 or so clones in the sample, over 8% are singletons; the top ten hold 0.65%. Points from the study as a whole: Type 1 diabetes patients had moderately but significantly shorter TCRB CDR3s in all four CD4+ subsets. The naive, central memory and Treg TCRB repertoires showed an apparent similarity that was greater among patients than among healthy donors.

This TCR came from a woman aged 35 to 49 in good health. Sequenced material: central memory CD4+ T cells from blood.

The CDR3 sequence is CASSVGGSYSYEQYF. The CDR3 region has the DNA TGTGCCAGCAGCGTAGGGGGCTCTTACTCCTACGAGCAGTACTTC. The chain has TRBV9 and TRBJ2-7; D may be TRBD1 (5 bases). V was trimmed by 0 bases and J by 0 bases, leaving 10 bases between them. The CDR3 sequence is 15 residues long. In germline, CDR1 is SGDLS, CDR2 YYNGEE.